This T cell receptor (beta chain) appears in the sequencing data of a study of blood T cell repertoires in COVID-19. As for the study in general: Acute and convalescent COVID-19 samples came from the United States, Italy and Spain.

The V end was cut by 7 bases, the J end by 12 bases, with 16 bases between. This CDR3 has 11 amino acids. Clones were read by immunoSEQ multiplex PCR, and TCRdb kept only the in-frame ones, dropping some. The repertoire holds roughly 150,000 clones, with roughly 86% as singletons. Material: peripheral blood. This sequence originates from a human donor in a cohort sampled during active COVID-19. The rearrangement links TRBV5-3 to TRBJ1-1, with D perhaps matching TRBD1 (6 bases). TRBV5-3 is an ORF for which the function is uncertain. The CDR3 region has the DNA TGTGCCAGAGACAGGCCTCTGTTCCCTTTCTTT. This codes for CARDRPLFPFF.